Described below is a single TCR beta chain sequence and its context. The data are from a study of brain T cells in children with intractable seizures. The CDR3 spans 15 residues. Germline values: CDR1 SGHRS, CDR2 YFSETQ. V lost 0 bases, J lost 1 base, and 9 bases lay in between. Sequencing used immunoSEQ multiplex PCR; TCRdb keeps in-frame clones, though not all of them. Of about 76,000 clones in the sample, 85% to 95% were seen once. The origin of this receptor is a boy under three years old with tuberous sclerosis and intractable seizures. Here the sequenced sample was peripheral blood, taken at surgery. This chain joins TRBV5-1 and TRBJ2-3, with unresolved D. CDR3 loop: CASSLAQDGTDTQYF. As DNA, the CDR3 is TGCGCCAGCAGCTTGGCCCAGGACGGCACAGATACGCAGTATTTT.